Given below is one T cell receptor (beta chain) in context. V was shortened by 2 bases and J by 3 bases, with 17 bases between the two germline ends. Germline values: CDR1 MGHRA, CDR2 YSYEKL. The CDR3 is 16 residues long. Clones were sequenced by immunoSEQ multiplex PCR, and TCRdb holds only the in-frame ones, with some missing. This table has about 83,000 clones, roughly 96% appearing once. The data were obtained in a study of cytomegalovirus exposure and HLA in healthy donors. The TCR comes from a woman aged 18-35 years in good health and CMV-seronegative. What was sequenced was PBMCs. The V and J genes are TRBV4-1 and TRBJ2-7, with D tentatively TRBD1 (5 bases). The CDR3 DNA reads TGCGCCAGCAGCCAATCAGGCACAGGCTGGGTCTACGAGCAGTACTTC. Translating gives CASSQSGTGWVYEQYF.